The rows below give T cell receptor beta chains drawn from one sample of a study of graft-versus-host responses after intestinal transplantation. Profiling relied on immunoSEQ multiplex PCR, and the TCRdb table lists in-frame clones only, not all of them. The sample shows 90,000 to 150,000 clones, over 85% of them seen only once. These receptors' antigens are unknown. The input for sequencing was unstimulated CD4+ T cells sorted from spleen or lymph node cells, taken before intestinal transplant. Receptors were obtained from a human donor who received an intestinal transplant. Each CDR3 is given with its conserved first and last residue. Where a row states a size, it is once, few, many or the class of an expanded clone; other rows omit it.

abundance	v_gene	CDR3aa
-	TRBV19	CASSRTSGGQETQYF
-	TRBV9	CASSTYIRGEQYF
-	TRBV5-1	CASNLTPENTEAFF
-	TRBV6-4	CASSLSGGRRYNEQFF
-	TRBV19	CATSTSGRDTQYF
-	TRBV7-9	CASSLGAPQKGYGYTF
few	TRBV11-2	CASSLDTLNTGELFF
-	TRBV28	CATTNKADTQYF
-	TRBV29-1	CSVVRNPTSQETQYF
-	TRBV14	CASSQEYMRGLTEAFF
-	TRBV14	CASSQVAGGSYNEQFF
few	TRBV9	CASSVRQSGSYNEQFF
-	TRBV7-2	CASSLQPGSSYEQYF
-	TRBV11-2	CASSLLVLSDQPQHF
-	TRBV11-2	CASSAWTSGRSEQYF
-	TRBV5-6	CASSRLAGSTDTQYF
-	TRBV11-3	CASSSLAGDNEQFF
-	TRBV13	CASSLLQGNYGYTF
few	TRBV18	CASSIAQGYEQYF
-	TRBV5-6	CASSTERVTDTQYF
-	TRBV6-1	CASSKGGYTEAFF
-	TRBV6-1	CASSEAPGAVF
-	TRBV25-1	CASRFGRAGELFF
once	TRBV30	CAWNGGSGETQYF
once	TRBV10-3	CAIRTSGSTDTQYF
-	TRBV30	CAWSVRTSGRGEQFF
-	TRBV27	CASSFNRGSYGYTF
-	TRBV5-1	CASSLPELAGGETQYF
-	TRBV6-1	CASSDNRGISHEKLFF
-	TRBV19	CASSMAGANVLTF
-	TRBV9	CASSVLPGGETQYF
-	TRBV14	CASSHSLVSNEQFF
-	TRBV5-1	CASSPGGTTASTDTQYF
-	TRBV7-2	CASSLVPSRGGSAKNIQYF
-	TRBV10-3	CAISERLGESNQPQHF
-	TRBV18	CASSPGGGNTEAFF
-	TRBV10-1	CASSDSSGRKQYF
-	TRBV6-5	CASSLAGAVNTQYF
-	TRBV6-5	CASSRPGTGKNTQYF
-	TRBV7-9	CASSLGVGGSSYNEQFF
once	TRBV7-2	CAISIGGGSYEQYF
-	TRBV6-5	CASRPTYTSGNTIYF
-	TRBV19	CASTTSHRAAPGQPQHF
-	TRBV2	CASSDLGPSSGNTIYF
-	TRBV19	CASSMLGPNQPQHF
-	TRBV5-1	CASSPSSNTQYF
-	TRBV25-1	CASSGYREGTEAFF
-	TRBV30	CAETGGHTEAFF
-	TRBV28	CASSSQDYGYTF
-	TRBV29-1	CSVEVTGSDRGYTF
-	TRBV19	CASRKRGQETQYF
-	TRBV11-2	CASSLALRETQYF
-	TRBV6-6	CASRKTGNTYEQYF
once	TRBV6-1	CASSEAVRSSPGSYEQYF
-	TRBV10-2	CASSEAGGTRNTIYF
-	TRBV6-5	CASSYLGNSYEQYF
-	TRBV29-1	CSVANSYEQYF
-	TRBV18	CASSPPEGIYGYTF
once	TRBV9	CASSARPGFEAFF
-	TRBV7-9	CASLPGYTDTQYF